This passage covers 31 T cell receptor beta chains from one sample sequenced in a study of T cell responses to AZD1222 COVID-19 vaccine. Measured with immunoSEQ multiplex PCR; TCRdb has only the in-frame clones, and not every one. The sample consists of approximately 130,000 clones, approximately 90% of them appearing once. The sample here was peripheral blood, taken on day 0 of AZD1222 vaccination. The origin of the receptors is an adult in good health.

The genes are TRBV10-2 and TRBJ1-3; 8 bases match TRBD1. The CDR3 runs to 14 residues. CDR1 and CDR2 from the germline V gene are WSHSY and SAAADI. The V and J ends lost 7 bases and 4 bases, in that order; junction bases with no gene match: 6. The CDR3 loop is CASKRTGSGNTIYF. CDR3 nucleotides: TGCGCCAGCAAACGGACAGGGTCCGGAAACACCATATATTTT.

The rearrangement joins TRBV19 to TRBJ1-2, with D possibly TRBD1 on 5 matching bases. CDR3 length equals 14 residues. Germline V lookup: CDR1 LNHDA, CDR2 SQIVND (reference sequence). V lost 4 bases, J lost 2 bases, and 11 bases lay in between. CDR3 in DNA: TGTGCCAGTAGTACCGGGCAGGGCAACTATGGCTACACCTTC. This encodes CASSTGQGNYGYTF.

This clone showed up many times. The gene calls are TRBV4-3 and TRBJ2-1, with D maybe TRBD2 (6 bases). Germline CDR1 LGHNA, CDR2 YSLEER. V gave up 1 base and J gave up 6 bases, with 10 bases separating them. The CDR3 loop spans 14 amino acids. DNA for the CDR3: TGCGCCAGCAGCCAAGGACCGGGACTCAATGAGCAGTTCTTC. Protein product: CASSQGPGLNEQFF.

This clone is a singleton in its sample. The genes are TRBV9 and TRBJ1-5; 10 nucleotides line up with TRBD1. Trimming took 4 bases from V and 4 from J; bases not matched to a gene: 2. Germline values: CDR1 SGDLS, CDR2 YYNGEE. This CDR3 has 14 residues. The CDR3 DNA follows: TGTGCCAGCAGCATGGGACAGGGGAATCAGCCCCAGCATTTT. Amino acids: CASSMGQGNQPQHF.

V gene TRBV9 combines with J gene TRBJ1-1; D gene unclear. CDR1 and CDR2 from the germline V gene are SGDLS and YYNGEE. The CDR3 spans 14 residues. The germline V and J ends were trimmed by 0 bases and 10 bases, with 16 bases remaining between them. This CDR3 reads CASSVEWSGEGAFF. DNA for the CDR3: TGTGCCAGCAGCGTAGAATGGTCCGGAGAAGGAGCTTTCTTT.

The chain carries TRBV11-2 and TRBJ2-1; 9 bases agree with TRBD1. Germline V gene lookup returns CDR1 SGHAT and CDR2 FQNNGV. V shed 5 bases, J shed 8 bases, and the junction held 13 bases outside the gene matches. The length of the CDR3 is 16 residues. This chain's CDR3 is CASSPSTGGVIYEQFF. The CDR3 nucleotides are TGTGCCAGCAGCCCCTCAACAGGGGGCGTCATATATGAGCAGTTCTTC.

The rearrangement joins TRBV20-1 to TRBJ1-2; D is uncertain. The CDR3 contains 11 residues. V gave up 3 bases and J gave up 8 bases, with 10 bases separating them. Germline loops: CDR1 DFQATT, CDR2 SNEGSKA (reference sequence). In DNA, the CDR3 is TGCAGTGCTAGTTGGGGAAACGGCTACACCTTC. Amino acid sequence: CSASWGNGYTF.

The chain carries TRBV15 and TRBJ1-2; 11 bases fit TRBD1. CDR3 length equals 15 residues. Germline trimming cut 3 bases from V and 5 bases from J; bases unmatched to any gene: 5. Looked up from germline, CDR1 is LNHNV and CDR2 is YYDKDF (reference sequence). This CDR3 reads CATSSAGTGGYGYTF. CDR3 sequence (DNA): TGTGCCACCAGCAGTGCTGGGACAGGGGGATATGGCTACACCTTC.

This chain uses TRBV12-3 or TRBV12-4 with TRBJ1-1; a weak D match, TRBD1 (6 bases). V lost 5 bases to trimming and J lost 2 bases, with 9 bases between them. The CDR3 loop spans 13 amino acids. The CDR3: CASSETGNTEAFF. CDR3 DNA: TGTGCCAGCAGTGAGACAGGTAACACTGAAGCTTTCTTT.

V and J are TRBV18 and TRBJ1-1, with TRBD1 as a possible D gene (5 bases). Germline CDR1 and CDR2: KGHSH and LQKENI. The CDR3 loop spans 15 amino acids. V was clipped by 4 bases and J by 11 bases, with 23 bases between them. In DNA form, the CDR3 reads TGTGCCAGCTCACACGGCAACGCCGGGGCGAGCGCGGCTTTCTTT. It specifies CASSHGNAGASAAFF.

The J gene is TRBJ1-2, the V gene TRBV28, with a weak D call TRBD1 (5 bases). The CDR3 contains 13 residues. CDR1 and CDR2 from the germline V gene are MDHEN and SYDVKM. Trimming took 3 bases from V and 4 from J, leaving 9 bases between them. This CDR3 is CASSFSTAYGYTF. The DNA for the CDR3 is TGTGCCAGCAGTTTCTCGACAGCCTATGGCTACACCTTC.

V usage is TRBV7-9 and J usage is TRBJ2-7; 13 bases are a match to TRBD2. This CDR3 has 18 residues. Germline V gene data show CDR1 as SEHNR and CDR2 as FQNEAQ (reference sequence). With 4 bases clipped from V and 3 bases from J, the junction kept 12 bases outside the gene matches. Written as DNA, the CDR3 is TGTGCCAGCAGCTCTCGGACTAGCGGGAGCAAAAATAGCTACGAGCAGTACTTC. Its translation: CASSSRTSGSKNSYEQYF.

Remarks on this clone: Other DNA variants within this sample encode the same CDR3. V gene TRBV18 combines with J gene TRBJ1-5; no clear D. The CDR3 sequence is 13 residues long. V was trimmed by 3 bases and J by 2 bases, leaving 5 bases between them. The germline gives CDR1 KGHSH, CDR2 LQKENI. CDR3 DNA: TGTGCCAGCTCACCGGACCGCAATCAGCCCCAGCATTTT. It specifies CASSPDRNQPQHF. Full variable domain (rest looked up from reference TRBV18 and TRBJ1-5): NAGVMQNPRHLVRRRGQEARLRCSPMKGHSHVYWYRQLPEEGLKFMVYLQKENIIDESGMPKERFSAEFPKEGPSILRIQQVVRGDSAAYFCASSPDRNQPQHFGDGTRLSIL.

The V gene is TRBV28, the J gene TRBJ2-7; 8 positions agree with TRBD1. This CDR3 spans 16 amino acids. CDR1 is MDHEN and CDR2 is SYDVKM in the germline V gene. V lost 4 bases, J lost 0 bases, and 8 bases stayed unmatched. This CDR3 reads CASSSPGQAGSYEQYF. The CDR3 nucleotides read TGTGCCAGCAGTTCCCCGGGACAGGCAGGCTCCTACGAGCAGTACTTC.

The V gene is TRBV11-3, the J gene TRBJ2-1, with 7 positions matching TRBD2. The CDR3 contains 14 residues. From germline, CDR1 is SGHNT and CDR2 YENEEA. The trim removed 5 bases at V and 6 bases at J, leaving 7 bases unmatched. The chain's CDR3 is CASSPPSGANEQFF. In DNA form, the CDR3 reads TGTGCCAGCAGCCCCCCGAGCGGGGCCAATGAGCAGTTCTTC.

This chain connects TRBV11-2 to TRBJ2-7; D tentatively fits TRBD1 or TRBD2 (5 bases each). With 5 bases removed from V and 0 bases from J, the gap between germline ends came to 14 bases. Per germline, CDR1 SGHAT and CDR2 FQNNGV. CDR3 length: 15 amino acids. CDR3 in DNA: TGTGCCAGCAGCCCTAGCCCGACAGCCTCCTACGAGCAGTACTTC. Translated, it gives CASSPSPTASYEQYF.

The genes are TRBV6-1 and TRBJ1-2; no clear D gene. The CDR3 covers 14 residues. V was shortened by 2 bases and J by 4 bases, with 11 bases between the two germline ends. CDR1 is MNHNS, CDR2 SASEGT, per germline. CDR3 sequence reads: CASSEPQRPYGYTF. In DNA form, the CDR3 reads TGTGCCAGCAGTGAACCCCAGCGGCCCTATGGCTACACCTTC.

This chain uses TRBV6-5 with TRBJ2-1; TRBD1 might be the D (5 bases). This CDR3 is built from 14 residues. Germline lookup yields CDR1 MNHEY and CDR2 SVGAGI. V lost 10 bases, J lost 6 bases, and 19 bases lay in between. CDR3 loop: CATRQFAALNEQFF. CDR3 DNA sequence: TGTGCCACCCGACAGTTTGCCGCCCTCAATGAGCAGTTCTTC.

With regard to this clone: This may arise from a read error, as a much more abundant clone is one base away. Other DNA sequences in this sample translate to the same CDR3. This sequence joins TRBV2 and TRBJ2-2; tentatively, D is TRBD1 (5 bases). Germline V gene sequence: CDR1 SNHLY, CDR2 FYNNEI. CDR3 length: 13 residues. Trimming stripped 5 bases from V and 1 base from J, with 5 bases between. The CDR3 loop is CASSRGNTGELFF. CDR3 coding DNA: TGTGCCAGCAGTAGGGGGAACACCGGGGAGCTGTTTTTT.

The chain employs TRBV7-6 and TRBJ2-7; 8 nucleotides agree with TRBD1. Germline V gene data show CDR1 as SGHVS and CDR2 as FNYEAQ. This CDR3 contains 15 residues. Germline trimming cut 2 bases from V and 3 bases from J; bases unmatched to any gene: 6. CDR3 in DNA: TGTGCCAGCAGCTTAATTAACGGACAGGGCTACGAGCAGTACTTC. Amino acids: CASSLINGQGYEQYF.

This clone was seen a single time. This chain uses TRBV19 with TRBJ2-2; 13 nucleotides line up with TRBD2. Germline V gene sequence: CDR1 LNHDA, CDR2 SQIVND (reference sequence). This CDR3 spans 17 amino acids. V dropped 7 bases and J dropped 6; count of bases not matched to a gene: 11. The CDR3 DNA reads as TGTGCCAGTATACCGACTAGCGGGAGGCCAAGATCCGGGGAGCTGTTTTTT. Its translation: CASIPTSGRPRSGELFF.

This chain's CDR3 is CATSNMNTEAFF. The CDR3, as DNA: TGTGCCACCAGCAACATGAACACTGAAGCTTTCTTT. The chain has TRBV15 and TRBJ1-1; D gene ambiguous. The CDR3 contains 12 residues. V was trimmed by 4 bases and J by 0 bases, leaving 3 bases between them. The germline V gene has CDR1 LNHNV and CDR2 YYDKDF (reference sequence).

The rearrangement links TRBV10-3 to TRBJ2-1, with TRBD2 matching over 12 bases. Germline values: CDR1 ENHRY, CDR2 SYGVKD. This CDR3 contains 17 residues. Unmatched junction bases numbered 8, after V lost 8 bases and J lost 0 bases. CDR3 residues: CAIRALAGGSSYNEQFF. The CDR3 DNA is TGTGCCATCCGGGCTCTAGCGGGAGGGAGCTCCTACAATGAGCAGTTCTTC.

Comments on this clone: Within the sample, other DNA sequences also encode this same CDR3. The chain links TRBV2 to TRBJ1-5; D is undetermined. Trimming left V 1 base short and J 5 bases short, with 6 bases between. The CDR3 spans 13 residues. Germline loops: CDR1 SNHLY, CDR2 FYNNEI. The CDR3 nucleotides are TGTGCCAGCAGTGAAGAAGGAGATCAGCCCCAGCATTTT. Residues: CASSEEGDQPQHF. Full variable domain (rest looked up from reference TRBV2 and TRBJ1-5): EPEVTQTPSHQVTQMGQEVILRCVPISNHLYFYWYRQILGQKVEFLVSFYNNEISEKSEIFDDQFSVERPDGSNFTLKIRSTKLEDSAMYFCASSEEGDQPQHFGDGTRLSIL.

This chain connects TRBV14 to TRBJ1-6; the D is unclear. The CDR3 is made up of 15 amino acids. The germline gives CDR1 SGHDN, CDR2 FVKESK. V lost 4 bases to trimming and J lost 4 bases, with 11 bases between them. CDR3 sequence: CASSPFQYYNSPLHF. The CDR3, as DNA: TGTGCCAGCAGCCCATTTCAGTATTATAATTCACCCCTCCACTTT.

The chain carries TRBV7-9 and TRBJ1-5; tentatively, D is TRBD1 (6 bases). V lost 0 bases and J lost 2, with 11 bases in between. The germline V gene encodes CDR1 SEHNR and CDR2 FQNEAQ (reference sequence). The CDR3 runs 16 residues. Here the CDR3 reads CASSLAQGLGNQPQHF. The CDR3 bases are TGTGCCAGCAGCTTAGCCCAGGGGCTTGGCAATCAGCCCCAGCATTTT.

The chain uses TRBV7-9 and TRBJ2-7; D gene unclear. Trimming removed 3 bases from V and 4 bases from J, with 7 bases in between. The CDR3 contains 12 residues. Per the germline V gene, CDR1 is SEHNR and CDR2 is FQNEAQ (reference sequence). The CDR3 region is CASSFPEYEQYF. CDR3 nucleotides: TGTGCCAGCAGCTTTCCCGAATACGAGCAGTACTTC.

The chain uses TRBV28 and TRBJ1-2; TRBD1 matches at 7 bases. V shed 3 bases, J shed 2 bases, and the junction held 6 bases outside the gene matches. This CDR3 region has 15 residues. The germline V gene has CDR1 MDHEN and CDR2 SYDVKM. The DNA of the CDR3 is TGTGCCAGCAGTTTTCCGACAGGGAAGAACTATGGCTACACCTTC. This sequence encodes CASSFPTGKNYGYTF.

The rearrangement joins TRBV6-5 to TRBJ2-5; 10 nucleotides agree with TRBD2. Trimming at V came to 2 bases and at J to 4 bases, leaving 4 bases not matched to a gene. Germline V gives CDR1 MNHEY, CDR2 SVGAGI. The CDR3 totals 15 residues. CDR3 sequence reads: CASSYGLAGVETQYF. The CDR3 nucleotides read TGTGCCAGCAGTTACGGGCTAGCGGGGGTAGAGACCCAGTACTTC.

J is TRBJ2-1 and V is TRBV28; 14 nucleotides line up with TRBD2. This CDR3 has 16 amino acids. Germline CDR1 is MDHEN and CDR2 is SYDVKM. J gave up 9 bases and V 3 bases, and 7 bases lay outside the gene matches. The CDR3 DNA reads as TGTGCCAGCAGTTTCCTCGGACTAGCGGGAGGAGGTGAGCAGTTCTTC. Amino acids: CASSFLGLAGGGEQFF. The full variable domain, in which reference TRBV28 and TRBJ2-1 provide the parts outside the CDR3, is DVKVTQSSRYLVKRTGEKVFLECVQDMDHENMFWYRQDPGLGLRLIYFSYDVKMKEKGDIPEGYSVSREKKERFSLILESASTNQTSMYLCASSFLGLAGGGEQFFGPGTRLTVL.

This chain joins TRBV21-1 and TRBJ1-1. TRBV21-1 is listed as a pseudogene. The CDR3 loop spans 14 amino acids. CDR3 DNA: TGTGCCAGCAGCAAGGGGGGCGGCAACACTGAAGCTTTCTTT. Protein product: CASSKGGGNTEAFF.